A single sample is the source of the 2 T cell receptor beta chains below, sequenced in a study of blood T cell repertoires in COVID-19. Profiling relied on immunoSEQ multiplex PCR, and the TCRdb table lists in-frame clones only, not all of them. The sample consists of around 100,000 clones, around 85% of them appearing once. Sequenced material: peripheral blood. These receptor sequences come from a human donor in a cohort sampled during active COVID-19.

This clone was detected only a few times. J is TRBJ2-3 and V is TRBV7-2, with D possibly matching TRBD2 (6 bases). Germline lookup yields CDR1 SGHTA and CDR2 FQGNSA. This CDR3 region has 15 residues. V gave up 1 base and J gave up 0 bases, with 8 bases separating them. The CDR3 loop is CASSLVGGSTDTQYF. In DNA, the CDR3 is TGTGCCAGCAGCTTAGTTGGAGGGAGCACAGATACGCAGTATTTT.

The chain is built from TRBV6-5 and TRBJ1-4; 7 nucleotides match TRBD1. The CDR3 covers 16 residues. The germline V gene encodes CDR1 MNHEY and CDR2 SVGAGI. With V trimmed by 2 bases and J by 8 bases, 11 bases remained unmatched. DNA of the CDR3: TGTGCCAGCAGTTACCGGGTGGGGACAGTGGTCGAAAAACTGTTTTTT. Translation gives CASSYRVGTVVEKLFF.